The 21 T cell receptor beta chains presented below share a single source sample, sequenced in a study of blood T cell repertoires in COVID-19 (dated by TCRdb to between 2020 and 2021). Library prep was done by the immunoSEQ multiplex PCR assay. The immuneACCESS repertoire file appears here via TCRdb, limited to in-frame rearrangements. These files lack a portion of the clones; in checked studies, under half of the deficit traces to unresolved V genes, and the cause of the others is not known. For this sample the table gives about 180,000 clones, of which 85% were detected only once. The ten top clones hold around a sixth of the sample. The sample was peripheral blood. Receptors were obtained from a person aged 70 to 79 with COVID-19, enrolled during active disease.

The chain has TRBV12-3 or TRBV12-4 and TRBJ2-3; possible D gene TRBD2, 5 bases. V was clipped by 3 bases and J by 5 bases, with 9 bases between them. CDR3 size: 13 residues. As DNA, the CDR3 is TGTGCCAGCAGTTTCAGCCGGGAAGATACGCAGTATTTT. This encodes CASSFSREDTQYF.

The chain has TRBV7-7 and TRBJ2-2; D might be TRBD1 (6 bases). This CDR3 contains 14 residues. Deletions cut 1 base from V and 7 bases from J, with 10 bases between. Germline lookup yields CDR1 SSHAT and CDR2 FNYEAQ (reference sequence). The CDR3, as DNA: TGTGCCAGCAGCTTAGACAGGGCAGGCGGGGAGCTGTTTTTT. It translates to CASSLDRAGGELFF.

This rearrangement joins TRBV28 to TRBJ1-4; tentatively, D is TRBD1 (5 bases). V lost 3 bases and J lost 8, with 13 bases in between. CDR1 is MDHEN and CDR2 is SYDVKM in the germline V gene. The CDR3 loop spans 14 amino acids. CDR3 loop: CASSFGGAREKLFF. Here the CDR3 DNA reads TGTGCCAGCAGTTTTGGAGGGGCGCGGGAAAAACTGTTTTTT.

The V call is TRBV5-1, the J call TRBJ2-3, with TRBD2 matching over 11 bases. Trimming cost V 0 bases and J 6 bases; bases outside gene matches: 6. Germline lookup yields CDR1 SGHRS and CDR2 YFSETQ. The CDR3 runs 16 residues. Written as DNA, the CDR3 is TGCGCCAGCAGCTTGGGGGGACTAGCGGTCCTTGATACGCAGTATTTT. This encodes CASSLGGLAVLDTQYF.

The chain uses TRBV28 and TRBJ2-1; 12 nucleotides line up with TRBD2. V lost 8 bases, J lost 3 bases, and 17 bases stayed unmatched. Per the germline V gene, CDR1 is MDHEN and CDR2 is SYDVKM. The CDR3 spans 19 residues. For the CDR3, the DNA is TGTGCCAGCCTTAAAGCGGGACACCCACTAGCGGGAGGCTACAATGAGCAGTTCTTC. Residues: CASLKAGHPLAGGYNEQFF.

The chain joins TRBV25-1 to TRBJ1-3; TRBD1 matches 9 bases. The CDR3 has 14 residues. Germline V gene sequence: CDR1 MGHDK, CDR2 SYGVNS. The J segment lost 2 bases and the V segment lost 4 bases, leaving 0 bases of the junction unmatched. For the CDR3, the DNA is TGTGCCAGCAGTGGGACAGGGGCTGGAAACACCATATATTTT. Amino acid sequence: CASSGTGAGNTIYF.

The count of this clone is one. J is TRBJ2-3 and V is TRBV29-1; D unresolved. The V gene lost 7 bases and the J gene lost 4 bases, with 12 bases spanning the gap. The CDR3 runs to 12 residues. Looked up from germline, CDR1 is SQVTM and CDR2 is ANQGSEA. The CDR3 reads CSAFLGSDTQYF. CDR3 DNA sequence: TGCAGCGCTTTCCTAGGATCAGATACGCAGTATTTT.

This clone was observed a single time. DNA of the CDR3: TGTGCCAGCAGCTTAGCGCTTCCAGGGAACACTGAAGCTTTCTTT. Translation: CASSLALPGNTEAFF. V is TRBV7-2 and J is TRBJ1-1, with D uncertain. CDR3 length equals 15 residues. Trimming cost V 0 bases and J 1 base, with 9 bases left between them. CDR1 is SGHTA, CDR2 FQGNSA, per germline.

On this clone itself: The same CDR3 arises from other DNA sequences in this sample as well. The chain couples TRBV15 to TRBJ1-6; D remains unclear. Germline loops: CDR1 LNHNV, CDR2 YYDKDF (reference sequence). CDR3 length equals 14 residues. V gave up 0 bases and J gave up 6 bases, with 6 bases separating them. Written as DNA, the CDR3 is TGTGCCACCAGCAGAGATAGCCGTAATTCACCCCTCCACTTT. This sequence encodes CATSRDSRNSPLHF.

This chain uses TRBV19 with TRBJ1-4; D gene uncertain. The ends were cut back, 3 bases at V and 10 bases at J, with 6 bases in the middle. The CDR3 is made up of 11 amino acids. CDR1 and CDR2 from the germline V gene are LNHDA and SQIVND (reference sequence). CDR3: CASSMTAKLFF. The DNA of the CDR3 is TGTGCCAGTAGTATGACTGCAAAACTGTTTTTT.

J is TRBJ1-2 and V is TRBV5-5; D is perhaps TRBD1 (6 bases). CDR1 is SGHKS, CDR2 YYEKEE, per germline (reference sequence). Trimming removed 2 bases from V and 1 base from J, with 12 bases in between. This CDR3 has 15 amino acids. The DNA of the CDR3 is TGTGCCAGCAGCTTCAGGGACATTCGTAACTATGGCTACACCTTC. Its translation: CASSFRDIRNYGYTF.

This clone was observed a handful of times. It is unclear where the CDR3 begins or ends on the DNA, so no DNA is shown, and the CDR3 is as TCRdb lists it. V usage is TRBV9 and J usage is TRBJ2-3; the D call TRBD1 from the table was never checked on the DNA. Germline-derived CDR1 and CDR2 are SGDLS and YYNGEE. The CDR3 spans 14 amino acids, including both terminal residues. CDR3 sequence reads: CASSVGRGAATPFF.

J is TRBJ2-5 and V is TRBV7-2, with D possibly TRBD1 on 5 matching bases. The CDR3 consists of 15 residues. The ends were cut back, 5 bases at V and 5 bases at J, with 18 bases in the middle. Germline assignment: CDR1 SGHTA and CDR2 FQGNSA. CDR3 in amino acids: CASSQAPRGRETQYF. CDR3 coding DNA: TGTGCCAGCAGCCAAGCTCCTAGGGGCCGGGAGACCCAGTACTTC.

The rearrangement joins TRBV7-3 to TRBJ2-3; possible D gene TRBD2, 5 bases. This CDR3 is built from 14 residues. V was pared by 2 bases and J by 2 bases, with 8 bases between. The germline V gene has CDR1 SGHTA and CDR2 FQGTGA. The CDR3 loop reads CASSLEGNTDTQYF. DNA of the CDR3: TGTGCCAGCAGCTTAGAGGGAAACACAGATACGCAGTATTTT.

This chain joins TRBV6-5 and TRBJ2-3; no clear D. The CDR3 sequence is 13 residues long. CDR1 is MNHEY and CDR2 is SVGAGI in the germline V gene. V gave up 2 bases and J gave up 6 bases, with 9 bases separating them. CDR3 amino acids: CASSYSLYDTQYF. The CDR3 DNA follows: TGTGCCAGCAGTTACAGCCTTTATGATACGCAGTATTTT.

The V and J genes are TRBV9 and TRBJ2-1; 9 nucleotides align to TRBD2. The germline V gene encodes CDR1 SGDLS and CDR2 YYNGEE. J gave up 1 base and V 4 bases, and 6 bases lay outside the gene matches. The CDR3 length is 16 residues. The CDR3 sequence: CASSLLAGRSYNEQFF. The CDR3 region has the DNA TGTGCCAGCAGCCTTCTAGCGGGGAGATCCTACAATGAGCAGTTCTTC.

This chain joins TRBV7-8 and TRBJ1-2, with 9 bases identical to TRBD1. V was clipped by 1 base and J by 4 bases; unmatched bases: 4. CDR1 SGHVS and CDR2 FQNEAQ come from the germline V gene. The CDR3 has 15 residues. The DNA of the CDR3 is TGTGCCAGCAGCTTAGGACAGGGGGTTGGCTATGGCTACACCTTC. The encoded protein is CASSLGQGVGYGYTF.

The V gene is TRBV28, the J gene TRBJ1-3; 7 nucleotides line up with TRBD1. Trimming at V came to 2 bases and at J to 0 bases, leaving 4 bases not matched to a gene. Germline lookup yields CDR1 MDHEN and CDR2 SYDVKM. The CDR3 has 16 residues. The CDR3 loop is CASSLLPGGSGNTIYF. CDR3 DNA: TGTGCCAGCAGTTTACTACCAGGGGGCTCTGGAAACACCATATATTTT.

This clone was detected a few times. This chain links TRBV20-1 with TRBJ1-1; D perhaps matches TRBD1 (6 bases). The CDR3 is 13 amino acids. The V gene's germline CDR1 is DFQATT and CDR2 SNEGSKA (reference sequence). The V end was cut by 3 bases, the J end by 1 base, with 9 bases between. CDR3 sequence reads: CSASLGGNTEAFF. The CDR3, as DNA: TGCAGTGCTAGTCTAGGGGGGAACACTGAAGCTTTCTTT.

The rearrangement uses TRBV6-5 and TRBJ1-5, with 9 bases that match TRBD1. This CDR3 is 15 amino acids long. Germline V gene lookup returns CDR1 MNHEY and CDR2 SVGAGI. J gave up 8 bases and V 4 bases, and 9 bases lay outside the gene matches. This chain's CDR3 is CASSSYIQGAEPQHF. In DNA form, the CDR3 reads TGTGCCAGCAGTTCGTACATACAGGGGGCTGAGCCCCAGCATTTT.

The chain couples TRBV7-2 to TRBJ2-4, with 7 bases fitting TRBD1. The CDR3 covers 15 residues. V trimming: 3 bases; J trimming: 4 bases; junction bases outside the gene matches: 6. Germline CDR1 is SGHTA and CDR2 is FQGNSA. CDR3 loop: CASSFHRGAKNIQYF. The CDR3 coding sequence is TGTGCCAGCAGCTTCCACAGGGGAGCGAAAAACATTCAGTACTTC. The whole variable domain, filled in from reference TRBV7-2 and TRBJ2-4, reads GAGVSQSPSNKVTEKGKDVELRCDPISGHTALYWYRQSLGQGLEFLIYFQGNSAPDKSGLPSDRFSAERTGGSVSTLTIQRTQQEDSAVYLCASSFHRGAKNIQYFGAGTRLSVL.